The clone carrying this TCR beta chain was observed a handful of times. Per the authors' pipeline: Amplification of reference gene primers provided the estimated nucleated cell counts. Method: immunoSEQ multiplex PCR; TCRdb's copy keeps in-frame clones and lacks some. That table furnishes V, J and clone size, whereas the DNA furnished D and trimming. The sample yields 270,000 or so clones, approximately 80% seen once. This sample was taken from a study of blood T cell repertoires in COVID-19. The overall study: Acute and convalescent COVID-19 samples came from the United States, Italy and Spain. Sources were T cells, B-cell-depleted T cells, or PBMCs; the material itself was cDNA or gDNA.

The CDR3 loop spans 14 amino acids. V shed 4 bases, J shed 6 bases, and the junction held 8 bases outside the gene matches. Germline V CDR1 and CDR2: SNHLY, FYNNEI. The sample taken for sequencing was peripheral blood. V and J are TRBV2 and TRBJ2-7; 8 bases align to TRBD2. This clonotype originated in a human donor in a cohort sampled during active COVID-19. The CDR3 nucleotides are TGTGCCAGCAGTGCTCCGGGAGGGCTGGGCGAGCAGTACTTC. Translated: CASSAPGGLGEQYF.